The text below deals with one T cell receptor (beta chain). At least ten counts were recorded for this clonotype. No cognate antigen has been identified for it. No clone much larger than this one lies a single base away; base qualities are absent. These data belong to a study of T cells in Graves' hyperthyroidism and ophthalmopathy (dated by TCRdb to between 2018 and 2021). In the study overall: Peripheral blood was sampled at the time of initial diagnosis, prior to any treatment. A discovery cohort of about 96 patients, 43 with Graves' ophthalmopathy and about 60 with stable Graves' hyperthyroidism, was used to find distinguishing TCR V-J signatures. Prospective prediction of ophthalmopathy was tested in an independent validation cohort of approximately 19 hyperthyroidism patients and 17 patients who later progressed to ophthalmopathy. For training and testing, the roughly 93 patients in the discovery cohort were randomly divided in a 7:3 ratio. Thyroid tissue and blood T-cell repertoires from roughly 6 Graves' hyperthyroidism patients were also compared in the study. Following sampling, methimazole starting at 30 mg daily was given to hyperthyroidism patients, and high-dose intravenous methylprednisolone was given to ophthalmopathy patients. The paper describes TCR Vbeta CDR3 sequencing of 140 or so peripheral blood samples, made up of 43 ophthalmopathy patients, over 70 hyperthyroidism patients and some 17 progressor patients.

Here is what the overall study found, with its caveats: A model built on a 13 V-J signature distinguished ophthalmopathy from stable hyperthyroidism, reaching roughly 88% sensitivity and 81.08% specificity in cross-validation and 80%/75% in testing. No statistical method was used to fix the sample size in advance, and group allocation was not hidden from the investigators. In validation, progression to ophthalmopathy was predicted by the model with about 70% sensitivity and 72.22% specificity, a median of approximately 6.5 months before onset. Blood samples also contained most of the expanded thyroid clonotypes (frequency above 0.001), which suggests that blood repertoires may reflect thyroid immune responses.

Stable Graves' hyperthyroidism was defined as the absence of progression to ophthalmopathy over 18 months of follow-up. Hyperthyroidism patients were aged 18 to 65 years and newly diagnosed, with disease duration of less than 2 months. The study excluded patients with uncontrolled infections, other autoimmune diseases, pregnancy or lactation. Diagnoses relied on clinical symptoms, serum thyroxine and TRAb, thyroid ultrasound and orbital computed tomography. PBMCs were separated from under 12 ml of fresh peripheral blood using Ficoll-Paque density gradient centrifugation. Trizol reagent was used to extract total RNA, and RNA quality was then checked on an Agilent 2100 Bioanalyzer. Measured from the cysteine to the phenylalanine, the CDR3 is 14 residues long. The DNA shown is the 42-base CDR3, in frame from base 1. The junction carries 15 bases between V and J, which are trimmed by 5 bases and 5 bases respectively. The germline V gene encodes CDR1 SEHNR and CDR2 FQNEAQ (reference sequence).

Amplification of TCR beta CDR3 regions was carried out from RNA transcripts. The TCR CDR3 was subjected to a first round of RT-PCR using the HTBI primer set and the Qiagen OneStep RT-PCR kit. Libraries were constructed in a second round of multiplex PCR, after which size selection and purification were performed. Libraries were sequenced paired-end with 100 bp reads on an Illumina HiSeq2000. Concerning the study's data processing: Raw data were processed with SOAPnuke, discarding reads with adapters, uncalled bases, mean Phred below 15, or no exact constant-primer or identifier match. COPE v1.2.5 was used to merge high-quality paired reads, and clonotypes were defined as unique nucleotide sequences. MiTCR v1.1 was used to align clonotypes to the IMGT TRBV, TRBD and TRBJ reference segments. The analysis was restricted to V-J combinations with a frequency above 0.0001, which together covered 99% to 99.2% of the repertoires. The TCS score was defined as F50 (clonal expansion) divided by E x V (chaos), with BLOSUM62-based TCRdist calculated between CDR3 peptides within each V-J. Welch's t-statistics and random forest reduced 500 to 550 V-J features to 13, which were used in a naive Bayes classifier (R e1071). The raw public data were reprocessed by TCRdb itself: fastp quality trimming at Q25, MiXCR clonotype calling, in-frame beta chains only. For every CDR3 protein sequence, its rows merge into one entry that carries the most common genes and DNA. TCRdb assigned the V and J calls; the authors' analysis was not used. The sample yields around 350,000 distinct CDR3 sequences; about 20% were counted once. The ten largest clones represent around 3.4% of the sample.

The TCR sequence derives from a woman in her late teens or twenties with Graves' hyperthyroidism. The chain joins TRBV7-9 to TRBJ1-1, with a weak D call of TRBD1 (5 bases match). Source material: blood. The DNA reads TGTGCCAGCAGCCCTTTCGAGGGGAGGACTGAAGCTTTCTTT. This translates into CASSPFEGRTEAFF.